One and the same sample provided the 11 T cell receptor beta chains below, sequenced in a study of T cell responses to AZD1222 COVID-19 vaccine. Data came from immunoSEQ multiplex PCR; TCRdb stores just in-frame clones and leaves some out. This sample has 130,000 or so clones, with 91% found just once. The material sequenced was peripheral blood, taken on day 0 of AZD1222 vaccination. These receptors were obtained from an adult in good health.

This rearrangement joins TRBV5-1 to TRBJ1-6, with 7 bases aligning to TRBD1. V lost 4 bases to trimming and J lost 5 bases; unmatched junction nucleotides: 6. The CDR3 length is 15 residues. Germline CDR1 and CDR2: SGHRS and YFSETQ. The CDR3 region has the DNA TGCGCCAGCAGCGCGCTAGACAGGGATAATTCACCCCTCCACTTT. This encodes CASSALDRDNSPLHF. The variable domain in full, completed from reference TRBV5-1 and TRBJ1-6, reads KAGVTQTPRYLIKTRGQQVTLSCSPISGHRSVSWYQQTPGQGLQFLFEYFSETQRNKGNFPGRFSGRQFSNSRSEMNVSTLELGDSALYLCASSALDRDNSPLHFGNGTRLTVT.

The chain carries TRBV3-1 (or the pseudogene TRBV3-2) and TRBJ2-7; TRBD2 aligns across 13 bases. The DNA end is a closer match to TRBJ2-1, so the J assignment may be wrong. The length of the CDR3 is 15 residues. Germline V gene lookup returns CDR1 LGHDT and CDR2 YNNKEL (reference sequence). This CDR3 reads CASSVPGLAGYEQFF. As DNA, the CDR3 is TGTGCCAGCAGCGTGCCGGGACTAGCGGGATATGAGCAGTTCTTC.

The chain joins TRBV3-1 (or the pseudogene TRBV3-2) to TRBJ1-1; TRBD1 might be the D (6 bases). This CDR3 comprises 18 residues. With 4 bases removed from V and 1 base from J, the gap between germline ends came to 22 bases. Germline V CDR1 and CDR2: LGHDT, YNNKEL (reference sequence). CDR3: CASSLLGGSVGQNTEAFF. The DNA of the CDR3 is TGTGCCAGCAGCCTATTAGGGGGGAGTGTCGGGCAGAACACTGAAGCTTTCTTT.

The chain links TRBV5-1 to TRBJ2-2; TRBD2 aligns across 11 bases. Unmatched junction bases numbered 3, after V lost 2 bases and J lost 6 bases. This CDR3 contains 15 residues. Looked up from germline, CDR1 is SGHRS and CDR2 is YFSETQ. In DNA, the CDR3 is TGCGCCAGCAGCTTACTAGCGGGAGCTGCCGGGGAGCTGTTTTTT. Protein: CASSLLAGAAGELFF. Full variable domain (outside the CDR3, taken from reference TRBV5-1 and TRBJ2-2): KAGVTQTPRYLIKTRGQQVTLSCSPISGHRSVSWYQQTPGQGLQFLFEYFSETQRNKGNFPGRFSGRQFSNSRSEMNVSTLELGDSALYLCASSLLAGAAGELFFGEGSRLTVL.

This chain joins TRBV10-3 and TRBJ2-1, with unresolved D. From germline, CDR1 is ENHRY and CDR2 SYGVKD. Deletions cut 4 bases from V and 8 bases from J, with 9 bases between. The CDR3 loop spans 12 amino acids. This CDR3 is CAISVYGHEQFF. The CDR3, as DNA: TGTGCCATCAGTGTTTACGGTCATGAGCAGTTCTTC.

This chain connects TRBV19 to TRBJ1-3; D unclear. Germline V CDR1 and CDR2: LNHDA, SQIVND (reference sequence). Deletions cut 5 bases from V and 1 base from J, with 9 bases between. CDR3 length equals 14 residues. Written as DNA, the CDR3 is TGTGCCAGTAGTTTGACAAGGTCTGGAAACACCATATATTTT. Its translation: CASSLTRSGNTIYF.

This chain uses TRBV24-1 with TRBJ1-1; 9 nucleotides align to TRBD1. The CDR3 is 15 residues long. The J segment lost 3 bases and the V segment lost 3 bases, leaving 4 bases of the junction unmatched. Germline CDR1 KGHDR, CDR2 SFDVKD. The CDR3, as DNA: TGTGCCACCAGTGATACCCGACAGGGGGACACTGAAGCTTTCTTT. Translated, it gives CATSDTRQGDTEAFF.

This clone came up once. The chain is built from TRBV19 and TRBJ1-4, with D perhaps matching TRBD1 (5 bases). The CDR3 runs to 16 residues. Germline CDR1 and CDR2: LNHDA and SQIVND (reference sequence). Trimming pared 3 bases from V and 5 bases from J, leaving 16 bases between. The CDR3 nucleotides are TGTGCCAGTAGTATCGGGCAGGGTATGGGAAATGAAAAACTGTTTTTT. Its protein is CASSIGQGMGNEKLFF.

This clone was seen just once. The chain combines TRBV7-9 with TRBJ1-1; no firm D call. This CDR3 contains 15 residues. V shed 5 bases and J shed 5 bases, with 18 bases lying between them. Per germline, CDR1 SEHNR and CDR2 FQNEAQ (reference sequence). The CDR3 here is CASSGRRGSGTEAFF. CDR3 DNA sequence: TGTGCCAGCAGCGGGCGGCGGGGTAGTGGGACTGAAGCTTTCTTT.

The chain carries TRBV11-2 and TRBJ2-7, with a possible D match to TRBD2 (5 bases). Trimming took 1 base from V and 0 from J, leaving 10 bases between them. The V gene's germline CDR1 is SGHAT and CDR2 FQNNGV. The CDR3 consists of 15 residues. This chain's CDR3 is CASSLAGISSYEQYF. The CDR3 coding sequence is TGTGCCAGCAGCTTAGCGGGGATCAGCTCCTACGAGCAGTACTTC.

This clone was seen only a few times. CDR3 sequence (DNA): TGTGCCAGCAGTGCCCTCCCCCGGGAATACGAGCAGTACTTC. It yields the protein CASSALPREYEQYF. This chain joins TRBV2 and TRBJ2-7; D is perhaps TRBD2 (5 bases). This CDR3 region has 14 residues. Looked up from germline, CDR1 is SNHLY and CDR2 is FYNNEI. The V and J ends lost 4 bases and 4 bases respectively, with 14 bases between them.